The 14 T cell receptor beta chains below come from one sample, sequenced in a study of cytomegalovirus exposure and HLA in healthy donors. Researchers ran the PCR with 60 Vbeta and 13 Jbeta primers. Repertoires were generated with immunoSEQ multiplex PCR, while TCRdb's copy carries only in-frame clones and drops some. The sample carries about 150,000 clones, about two thirds recorded once. Sample: PBMCs. These receptors came from a man aged 25 to 40 in good health and CMV-seropositive.

The chain recombines TRBV10-3 with TRBJ2-3; D might be TRBD2 (6 bases). V lost 10 bases to trimming and J lost 2 bases, with 13 bases between them. This CDR3 is 13 amino acids long. Germline CDR1 is ENHRY and CDR2 is SYGVKD. The CDR3 DNA reads as TGTGCCACCAGGGAGGAGAACACAGATACGCAGTATTTT. Translated, it gives CATREENTDTQYF.

About this clone itself: The sample carries other DNA sequences with the same CDR3. This CDR3 is CASGKGQGGSYEQYF. The DNA for the CDR3 is TGTGCCAGTGGTAAGGGGCAGGGGGGCTCCTACGAGCAGTACTTC. V is TRBV19 and J is TRBJ2-7; D may be TRBD1 (7 bases). Per germline, CDR1 LNHDA and CDR2 SQIVND (reference sequence). V shed 8 bases and J shed 0 bases, with 17 bases lying between them. This CDR3 comprises 15 residues.

The V and J genes are TRBV6-5 and TRBJ2-5; 10 bases agree with TRBD1. This CDR3 has 16 amino acids. V shed 0 bases and J 2 bases; nucleotides not matched to a gene: 3. Germline CDR1 is MNHEY and CDR2 is SVGAGI. The CDR3 is CASSYSGTGEQETQYF. CDR3 DNA: TGTGCCAGCAGTTACTCGGGGACAGGGGAGCAAGAGACCCAGTACTTC.

V usage is TRBV20-1 and J usage is TRBJ2-7; D gene unclear. Germline V gene lookup returns CDR1 DFQATT and CDR2 SNEGSKA (reference sequence). The CDR3 covers 11 residues. V lost 6 bases, J lost 0 bases, and 6 bases lay in between. CDR3 sequence (DNA): TGCAGTGCCCAGAACTCCTACGAGCAGTACTTC. Translated: CSAQNSYEQYF.

The chain couples TRBV2 to TRBJ1-2; D perhaps matches TRBD1 (5 bases). The CDR3 covers 14 residues. The V end lost 6 bases, the J end lost 7 bases, and 18 bases lay between the germline ends. Looked up from germline, CDR1 is SNHLY and CDR2 is FYNNEI. CDR3 residues: CASSPGSGMSGYTF. CDR3 bases: TGTGCCAGCAGCCCAGGGTCAGGGATGAGTGGCTACACCTTC.

The chain is built from TRBV2 and TRBJ1-5; 7 positions match TRBD1. The germline V gene has CDR1 SNHLY and CDR2 FYNNEI. The CDR3 is made up of 14 amino acids. V shed 3 bases and J 7 bases; nucleotides not matched to a gene: 6. CDR3 protein: CASSDGTEIQPQHF. The CDR3 nucleotides are TGTGCCAGCAGTGACGGGACAGAAATCCAGCCCCAGCATTTT.

This clone appeared once. This chain joins TRBV29-1 and TRBJ2-1; 8 positions agree with TRBD2. Trimming took 3 bases from V and 8 from J; bases not matched to a gene: 6. Germline V CDR1 and CDR2: SQVTM, ANQGSEA. This CDR3 comprises 13 residues. The CDR3 sequence: CSVDGRAGYEQFF. DNA for the CDR3: TGCAGCGTTGACGGGAGGGCCGGCTATGAGCAGTTCTTC.

The chain recombines TRBV5-1 with TRBJ1-6; maybe TRBD1 (6 bases). CDR3 length: 14 amino acids. Germline CDR1 SGHRS, CDR2 YFSETQ. Trimming took off 5 bases at V and 7 bases at J, with 13 bases between the two ends. CDR3 sequence reads: CASSTGSINSPLHF. The CDR3 DNA is TGCGCCAGCAGTACAGGGTCAATAAATTCACCCCTCCACTTT. Supplemented by reference TRBV5-1 and TRBJ1-6, the full variable domain reads KAGVTQTPRYLIKTRGQQVTLSCSPISGHRSVSWYQQTPGQGLQFLFEYFSETQRNKGNFPGRFSGRQFSNSRSEMNVSTLELGDSALYLCASSTGSINSPLHFGNGTRLTVT.

J is TRBJ2-7 and V is TRBV4-1; 7 bases are a match to TRBD1. Trimming took 4 bases from V and 7 from J; bases not matched to a gene: 7. The CDR3 spans 13 residues. The germline V gene has CDR1 MGHRA and CDR2 YSYEKL. The CDR3 bases are TGCGCCAGCAGCCTTGAGACAGGGCGGGAGCAGTACTTC. Encoded protein: CASSLETGREQYF.

The chain combines TRBV28 with TRBJ2-7, with 10 bases fitting TRBD1. The CDR3 has 15 residues. Germline trimming cut 3 bases from V and 5 bases from J; bases unmatched to any gene: 7. The germline CDR1 and CDR2 sequences are MDHEN and SYDVKM. CDR3 nucleotide sequence: TGTGCCAGCAGTTTTATTGGCGGGACAGGGGACGAGCAGTACTTC. It encodes CASSFIGGTGDEQYF.

This clone appeared once. The rearrangement joins TRBV6-4 to TRBJ2-3; 9 nucleotides agree with TRBD1. CDR3 length: 17 residues. The V gene's germline CDR1 is MRHNA and CDR2 SNTAGT. Trimming took 10 bases from V and 2 from J; bases not matched to a gene: 16. The CDR3 reads CANGGTTGGGNTDTQYF. For the CDR3, the DNA is TGTGCCAACGGAGGGACAACAGGGGGCGGTAACACAGATACGCAGTATTTT.

This chain connects TRBV2 to TRBJ2-1; D remains ambiguous. Trimming pared 11 bases from V and 0 bases from J, leaving 14 bases between. This CDR3 has 14 amino acids. The germline gives CDR1 SNHLY, CDR2 FYNNEI. The CDR3 protein is CAGSILRSYNEQFF. The CDR3 DNA reads TGTGCCGGCTCAATCCTTCGCTCCTACAATGAGCAGTTCTTC.

This clone was counted between two and nine times. The chain uses TRBV9 and TRBJ2-3, with D perhaps TRBD2 (6 bases). The CDR3 is made up of 14 amino acids. Per germline, CDR1 SGDLS and CDR2 YYNGEE. Trimming removed 3 bases at V and 2 bases at J, with 10 bases between. The DNA of the CDR3 is TGTGCCAGCAGCGCGTGGGAGGCCACAGATACGCAGTATTTT. The encoded protein is CASSAWEATDTQYF.

This clone showed up just a few times. This chain joins TRBV28 and TRBJ1-1; no reliable D call. Trimming stripped 3 bases from V and 7 bases from J, with 6 bases between. Germline V lookup: CDR1 MDHEN, CDR2 SYDVKM. The CDR3 length is 11 residues. CDR3 DNA sequence: TGTGCCAGCAGTTTGAGTCGTGAAGCTTTCTTT. It translates to CASSLSREAFF. Using reference TRBV28 and TRBJ1-1 for the parts outside the CDR3, the full variable domain is DVKVTQSSRYLVKRTGEKVFLECVQDMDHENMFWYRQDPGLGLRLIYFSYDVKMKEKGDIPEGYSVSREKKERFSLILESASTNQTSMYLCASSLSREAFFGQGTRLTVV.